This T cell receptor beta chain was documented in a study of blood T cell repertoires in COVID-19. This CDR3 region has 15 residues. Trimming cost V 4 bases and J 5 bases; bases outside gene matches: 7. Per the germline V gene, CDR1 is LNHDA and CDR2 is SQIVND (reference sequence). Assay used: immunoSEQ multiplex PCR; TCRdb lists only in-frame clones, some missing. This table has approximately 200,000 clones, 80% to 90% appearing once. This receptor was identified in a man aged 25 to 40 in a cohort exposed to, infected with or recovered from COVID-19 (not recorded which). The material sequenced was PBMCs or T cells enriched from blood (not recorded which). The chain joins TRBV19 to TRBJ2-7; TRBD2 matches 11 bases. The CDR3 DNA reads as TGTGCCAGTAGTAGGGCTAGCGGGAGGATGAACGAGCAGTACTTC. Encoded protein: CASSRASGRMNEQYF.